This TCR beta chain was sequenced in a study of shared clonotypes between healthy human individuals (dated by TCRdb to between 2020 and 2021). For the study in its entirety: Two women and three men aged 18 to 49 years were included in the cohort. The study deeply sequenced blood TCR repertoires of five healthy adults to estimate repertoire size and the extent of clonotype sharing between individuals. Different laboratories and diverse techniques were used to prepare libraries and sequence TCR repertoires, to increase sequencing depth and limit assay-specific biases. Between about 0.94 and 8.9 billion PBMCs per donor were obtained by leukapheresis.

As concerns this clone: The clone's antigen remains unknown. The sample holds no much larger clone one base away, and base qualities are not on file.

The germline V gene gives CDR1 as SNHLY and CDR2 as FYNNEI. Counted from cysteine to phenylalanine, this CDR3 has 15 amino acids. The CDR3 DNA has 45 bases and is translated from base 1. V lost 6 bases and J lost 7 bases, and the count of bases not matched to a germline gene is 9. Results the study describes overall, beyond this receptor: Because the study included only a small number of donors, the genetic and exposure-history diversity represented was limited. Sampling was restricted to blood, and TCR repertoires in tissue are likely to differ from TCR repertoires in blood. Pairwise subsampling led to the expectation that sequencing depth would affect the degree of clonotype sharing among donors.

The donors were healthy, HIV-negative adults who had no recently reported acute infections or vaccinations. Every donor was a Caucasian adult residing in Nashville, Tennessee, USA. For unsorted samples, tens of millions of PBMCs were counted, and genomic DNA was extracted using the QIAamp DNA Blood Mini kit. After blood collection by leukapheresis, PBMCs were isolated using Ficoll-Histopaque density gradient centrifugation and then cryopreserved in the vapor phase of liquid nitrogen. Using the deep immunoSEQ assay, multiplex PCR amplified TCR CDR3 regions from genomic DNA. Extracted genomic DNA from each cell subset was spread evenly across all wells of several immunoSEQ 96-well plates, with each plate serving as a replicate. For unsorted PBMC, approximately 0.3 ug of genomic DNA, equivalent to around 30,000 T cell genomes, went into each replicate PCR. Unsorted PBMC genomic DNA was sequenced across ten immunoSEQ deep assay plates. Purified libraries were measured with a Qubit 3.0 fluorometer, size-checked on a Bioanalyzer 2100, and measured again with the KAPA Library Quantification kit. A separate single-read 150-cycle Illumina NextSeq 550 flow cell was used to sequence each immunoSEQ 96-well plate. Turning to the authors' computational methods: Because the immunoSEQ output included only junctional sequences and no quality scores, the filtering could not be the same as the filtering used for full-length reads. To assign V/J genes and CDR3, sequences were annotated using PyIR, a Python wrapper for IgBLAST v1.9, with IMGT germline references. Reads were filtered out if the reads had weak V/J assignments (E-value above 1e-6), no CDR3, stop codons, out-of-frame junctions, or ambiguous translated residues. A V3J clonotype was defined by an identical inferred V gene, J gene, and CDR3 amino acid sequence. To compute the percentage overlap between repertoires, the number of shared unique clonotypes was divided by the size of the smaller repertoire. Richness of each repertoire was evaluated using RTK rarefaction, the Chao1 estimator, and Recon v2.1 estimates of unobserved clonotypes. The immuneACCESS repertoire file appears here via TCRdb, limited to in-frame rearrangements. These files lack a portion of the clones; in checked studies, under half of the deficit traces to unresolved V genes, and the cause of the others is not known. The DNA gave D and trimming, while V, J and clone size come from that table. The sample includes about half a million clones, with 81% observed a single time. The ten largest clonotypes hold roughly 13% of the sample.

The sequence links TRBV2 to TRBJ1-5; the central 10 bases match TRBD1. The receptor was derived from a middle-aged woman in good health. Some clones in this sample may be carry-over from other donors' samples. The specimen sequenced was PBMCs. The nucleotide sequence reads as follows: TGTGCCAGCAGAGACAGGGGGCGTGGGGAACAGCCCCAGCATTTT. This sequence encodes CASRDRGRGEQPQHF. Here the CDR3 is joined to the reference TRBV2 and TRBJ1-5 genes, and the full variable domain is: EPEVTQTPSHQVTQMGQEVILRCVPISNHLYFYWYRQILGQKVEFLVSFYNNEISEKSEIFDDQFSVERPDGSNFTLKIRSTKLEDSAMYFCASRDRGRGEQPQHFGDGTRLSIL.